The TCR beta chain under discussion was sequenced for a study of shared clonotypes between healthy human individuals. Overall study results and limits: When compared with the clonotypes that were shared by all four sorted-subset donors, the non-shared clonotypes turned out to have lower generation probabilities.

Clones were sequenced by immunoSEQ multiplex PCR, and TCRdb holds only the in-frame ones, with some missing. The sample shows some 2,500,000 clones, 90% to 95% of them seen only once. CD45RA+ naive and CD45RA-negative memory subsets were separated from CD4+ cells. This CDR3 comprises 16 residues. The junction had 7 bases not matched to a gene; V was cut back by 3 bases and J by 2 bases. Germline loops: CDR1 SQVTM, CDR2 ANQGSEA. About this clone: What it binds is not known.

The specimen sequenced was naive CD4+ T cells from PBMCs. Subset: CD45RA+ positively selected. This receptor was obtained from a man between 18 and 35 years old in good health. Some clones in this sample may be carry-over from other donors' samples. This chain joins TRBV29-1 and TRBJ2-3, with 11 bases that match TRBD2. CDR3 amino acids: CSVEALAGVYTDTQYF. The CDR3 coding sequence is TGCAGCGTTGAGGCACTAGCGGGGGTTTACACAGATACGCAGTATTTT.